These T cell receptor beta chains were read from a single sample in a study of blood T cell repertoires in COVID-19. Data came from immunoSEQ multiplex PCR; TCRdb stores just in-frame clones and leaves some out. Of approximately 260,000 clones listed, about 88% were seen once; the top ten hold under 5%. The sample consisted of PBMCs or T cells enriched from blood (not recorded which). The receptors were sampled from a man younger than 45 with acute COVID-19. Both conserved end residues are part of each CDR3. A D gene is named only where the DNA matches it firmly. The size of a clone is reported for some rows only, either as once, few or many, or as a class for expanded clones.

>NA|TRBV4-2|NA|TRBJ1-2
TGTGCCAGCAGCCAAGAACAGGGCGCCCGTGTCTTC
CASSQEQGARVF
>TRBD1|TRBV19|once|TRBJ1-1
TGTGCCAGTAGACTAAGTGGGGACAGGGAAGCTTTCTTT
CASRLSGDREAFF
>TRBD2|TRBV13|NA|TRBJ2-1
TGTGCCAGCAGCCCTCAGCGGGAGAAGGGGAATGAGCAGTTCTTC
CASSPQREKGNEQFF
>NA|TRBV5-1|once|TRBJ1-1
TGCGCCAGCAGCTTGCCGAGCTCCGGGAACACTGAAGCTTTCTTT
CASSLPSSGNTEAFF
>TRBD2|TRBV11-1|NA|TRBJ2-1
TGTGCCAGCAGGTCGCTAGCGGGAGGGTACAATGAGCAGTTCTTC
CASRSLAGGYNEQFF
>TRBD1|TRBV18|NA|TRBJ1-4
TGTGCCAGCTCCCTCAACCTACTGACAGGGTTCACTAATGAAAAACTGTTTTTT
CASSLNLLTGFTNEKLFF
>NA|TRBV19|NA|TRBJ2-5
TGTGCCAGTAGACCCAGAGGACAGCAAGAGACCCAGTACTTC
CASRPRGQQETQYF
>TRBD1|TRBV6-2/TRBV6-3|NA|TRBJ1-5
TGTGCCAGCAGCGGGACAGAGAATCAGCCCCAGCATTTT
CASSGTENQPQHF
>TRBD1|TRBV5-8|NA|TRBJ2-1
TGTGCCAGCAGCTTACCGGGGACAGGTAGGGGCAATGAGCAGTTCTTC
CASSLPGTGRGNEQFF
>NA|TRBV29-1|NA|TRBJ1-1
TGCAGCGTAGAGCCAGGGAACACTGAAGCTTTCTTT
CSVEPGNTEAFF
>TRBD1|TRBV9|few|TRBJ1-2
TGTGCCAGCACCGCTAAACAGGGGAACTATGGCTACACCTTC
CASTAKQGNYGYTF
>NA|TRBV2|NA|TRBJ2-5
TGTGCCAGCAGTGCGGACAGCCCTGGGACCCAGTACTTC
CASSADSPGTQYF
>NA|TRBV11-2|NA|TRBJ1-2
TGTGCCAGCACCTCGGGGGGAGCTAACTATGGCTACACCTTC
CASTSGGANYGYTF
>TRBD1|TRBV7-9|NA|TRBJ2-2
TGTGCCAGCAGCGCCCGTCCGGGACAGATAAGCGGGGAGCTGTTTTTT
CASSARPGQISGELFF
>TRBD2|TRBV19|NA|TRBJ2-1
TGTGCCAGTAGTATCCAACAGCGGGGGGGCCAAGGTGAGCAGTTCTTC
CASSIQQRGGQGEQFF
>NA|TRBV29-1|NA|TRBJ1-2
TGCAGCGTTGAAGGGAGGGTTGGACGGAGCGATGGTGGCTACACCTTC
CSVEGRVGRSDGGYTF
>NA|TRBV28|NA|TRBJ1-6
TGTGCCAGCAGTTTTCGGGATTCACCCCTCCACTTT
CASSFRDSPLHF
>NA|TRBV7-2|NA|TRBJ1-4
TGTGCCAGCAGTAACCAGGGTGTGGCTAATGAAAAACTGTTTTTT
CASSNQGVANEKLFF
>NA|TRBV6-5|NA|TRBJ1-1
TGTGCCAGCCGGCCGGGGTCGCACGAGAACACTGAAGCTTTCTTT
CASRPGSHENTEAFF
>NA|TRBV5-1|NA|TRBJ1-1
TGTGCCAGCAGCTTGGCAGGGATGAACACTGAAGCTTTCTTT
CASSLAGMNTEAFF
>NA|TRBV5-1|NA|TRBJ1-4
TGCGCCAGCAGACAGATCCCATCTAATGAAAAACTGTTTTTT
CASRQIPSNEKLFF
>NA|TRBV11-3|NA|TRBJ1-2
TGTGCCAGCAGCTTGGGACAAACACCCTATGGCTACACCTTC
CASSLGQTPYGYTF
>TRBD1|TRBV24-1|NA|TRBJ1-2
TGTGCCACCAGTGATCCAGGACAGGGAGCCTATGGCTACACCTTC
CATSDPGQGAYGYTF
>TRBD1|TRBV18|few|TRBJ1-5
TGTGCCAGCTCACCTGGACAGGGTAATCAGCCCCAGCATTTT
CASSPGQGNQPQHF
>NA|TRBV28|NA|TRBJ2-1
TGTGCCAGCAGTTCCCGCCAAGCGGGTTCCTACAATGAGCAGTTCTTC
CASSSRQAGSYNEQFF
>NA|TRBV11-2|NA|TRBJ2-1
TGTGCCAGCAGCCCATACGACAAAAATGAGCAGTTCTTC
CASSPYDKNEQFF
>NA|TRBV20-1|NA|TRBJ1-5
TGCAGTGCTAGTGCGCAGAATAGCAATCAGCCCCAGCATTTT
CSASAQNSNQPQHF
>NA|TRBV5-1|NA|TRBJ2-3
TGCGCCAGCAGCTTGGCTGCAGATATCACAGATACGCAGTATTTT
CASSLAADITDTQYF
>TRBD2|TRBV27|few|TRBJ2-1
TGTGCCAGCAGTCCGGGGGGTGAGCAGTTCTTC
CASSPGGEQFF
>NA|TRBV24-1|NA|TRBJ1-2
TGTGCCACCAGTGATTTGTATCGGAACTATGGCTACACCTTC
CATSDLYRNYGYTF
>TRBD2|TRBV9|NA|TRBJ2-5
TGTGCCAGCAGCGTAGCTAGCGGGAGGGAGGAGACCCAGTACTTC
CASSVASGREETQYF